This TCR beta chain originates from a study of chemoradiotherapy in HPV16-positive cancers. Study summary: Functional T-cell assays on a couple of HPV16-positive patients' cells defined candidate HPV-specific clones and common TCR motifs.

Worth noting for this clone: Its antigen is undetermined.

Using immunoSEQ multiplex PCR, the repertoire was profiled, and TCRdb retains in-frame clones only, with some absent. Here the sample spans about 15,000 clones, roughly 91% being singletons. Repertoires were sampled repeatedly during chemoradiotherapy. Study-wide findings and caveats: Candidate HPV-specific clones and E7-related TCR motifs grew in tumor during treatment.

Germline values: CDR1 ENHRY, CDR2 SYGVKD. V shed 4 bases and J shed 5 bases, with 11 bases lying between them. The CDR3 covers 13 residues. This clonotype was sampled from a human donor with HPV-associated anogenital cancer. V gene TRBV10-3 combines with J gene TRBJ1-1; D is unclear. The sequences come from blood, collected from a patient who underwent chemoradiotherapy. CDR3 in DNA: TGTGCCATCAGTGGGGGTAGGGAAACTGAAGCTTTCTTT. Translated, it gives CAISGGRETEAFF.